This T cell receptor (beta chain) is from a study of CD8 T cells in Susac syndrome. Study summary: Clinical remission applied to 8 or 9 sequenced Susac syndrome patients, and about 6 had active disease. When blood was drawn, patients with Susac syndrome were on intravenous immunoglobulin alone, on corticosteroids, or therapy-naive.

Reverse transcription of about 0.5 to 1 ug RNA was carried out with random hexamers. The CDR3 of TCR beta was amplified by immunoSEQ multiplex PCR across 54 Vbeta and 13 Jbeta. TCRdb recomputed calls from the immunoSEQ multiplex PCR reads with MiXCR, one row per CDR3 protein. Here the sample spans around 110,000 distinct CDR3 sequences, 94% being singletons. The sample consisted of CD8+ T cells from PBMCs. This TCR was recovered from a human donor with Susac syndrome.

The CDR3 DNA is TGTGCCAGCAGCTTTGACCTGGCCTACGAGCAGTACTTC. Its protein product is CASSFDLAYEQYF. The rearrangement joins TRBV7-8 to TRBJ2-7; D is ambiguous. CDR1 and CDR2 (germline): SGHVS, FQNEAQ. V was shortened by 3 bases and J by 2 bases, with 8 bases between the two germline ends. The CDR3 is made up of 13 amino acids.